The present T cell receptor (beta chain) was sequenced within a study of blood T cells in healthy people across ages. Study findings and constraints: Both higher diversity and more naive CD4+ cells marked long-lived donors when set against aged donors.

This clonotype was found a few times. What it binds is unknown. The total RNA that was extracted per sample amounted to at least 5 micrograms. It was with a sample-barcoded 5' primer and a J-beta primer mix that a second PCR of roughly 6 to 12 cycles was run. A single record per CDR3 protein comes from TCRdb applying MiXCR to the 5' RACE reads. Here the sample spans some 1.1 million distinct CDR3 sequences, 35% to 40% being singletons. After removal of 3 bases from V and 1 base from J, the junction contained 4 bases not matched to a gene. The CDR3 runs to 15 residues. Germline V gene lookup returns CDR1 SEHNR and CDR2 FQNEAQ (reference sequence).

V and J are TRBV7-9 and TRBJ1-1, with 8 bases fitting TRBD1. The sample comprised blood. This clonotype originated in a man aged 18-30 years in good health. The CDR3 region has the DNA TGTGCCAGCAGCTTCGGGACAGGTCGGAACACTGAAGCTTTCTTT. It translates to CASSFGTGRNTEAFF. Complete variable domain (other parts from reference TRBV7-9 and TRBJ1-1): DTGVSQNPRHKITKRGQNVTFRCDPISEHNRLYWYRQTLGQGPEFLTYFQNEAQLEKSRLLSDRFSAERPKGSFSTLEIQRTEQGDSAMYLCASSFGTGRNTEAFFGQGTRLTVV.